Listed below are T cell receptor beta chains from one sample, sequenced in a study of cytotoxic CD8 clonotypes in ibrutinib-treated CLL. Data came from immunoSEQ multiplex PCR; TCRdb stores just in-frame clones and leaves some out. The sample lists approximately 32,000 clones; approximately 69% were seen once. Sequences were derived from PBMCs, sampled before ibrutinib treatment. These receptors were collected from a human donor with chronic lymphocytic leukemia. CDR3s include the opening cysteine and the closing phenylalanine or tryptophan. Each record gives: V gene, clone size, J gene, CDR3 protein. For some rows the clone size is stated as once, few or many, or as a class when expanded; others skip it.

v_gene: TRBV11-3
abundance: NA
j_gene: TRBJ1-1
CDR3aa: CASSLDGASGNTEAFF

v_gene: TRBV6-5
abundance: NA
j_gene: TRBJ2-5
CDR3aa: CASSYLAEETQYF

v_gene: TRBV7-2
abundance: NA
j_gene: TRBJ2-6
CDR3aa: CASSLVGQGGSGANVLTF

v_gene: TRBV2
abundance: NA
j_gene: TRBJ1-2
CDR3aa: CASSEGGSYGYTF

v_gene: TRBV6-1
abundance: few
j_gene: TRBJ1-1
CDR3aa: CASSRTVAEAFF

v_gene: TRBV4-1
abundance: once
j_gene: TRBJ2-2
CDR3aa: CASSQETVSGTGELFF

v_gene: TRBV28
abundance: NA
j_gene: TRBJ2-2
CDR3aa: CASKEGSHTGELFF

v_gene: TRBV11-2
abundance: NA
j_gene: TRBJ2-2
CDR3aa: CASSASGFGELFF

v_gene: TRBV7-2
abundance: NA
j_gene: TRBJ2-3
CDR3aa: CASSLARATSTDTQYF

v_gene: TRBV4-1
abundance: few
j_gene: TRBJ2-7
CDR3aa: CASSQERTGGYEQYF

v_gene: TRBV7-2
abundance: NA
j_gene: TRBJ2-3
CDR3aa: CASSPGLTSTDTQYF

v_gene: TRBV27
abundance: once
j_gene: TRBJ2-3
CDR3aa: CASSLTGHSTDTQYF

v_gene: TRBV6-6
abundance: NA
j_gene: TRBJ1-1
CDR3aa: CASSYLGGNTEAFF

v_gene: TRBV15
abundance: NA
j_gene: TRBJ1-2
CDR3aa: CATSSKMDGYGYTF

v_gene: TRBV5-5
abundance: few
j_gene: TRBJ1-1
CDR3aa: CASSLRTGPSEAFF

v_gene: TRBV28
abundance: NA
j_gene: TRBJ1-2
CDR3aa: CASSLGQATYGYTF

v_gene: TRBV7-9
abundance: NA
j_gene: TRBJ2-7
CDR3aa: CASRKETGGYEQYF

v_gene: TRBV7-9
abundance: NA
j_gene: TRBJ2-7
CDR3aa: CASSYTGGYEQYF

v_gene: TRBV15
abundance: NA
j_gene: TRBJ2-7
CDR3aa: CATSREASGRSYEQYF

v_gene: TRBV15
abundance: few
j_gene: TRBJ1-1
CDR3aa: CATSRDPGRNTEAFF

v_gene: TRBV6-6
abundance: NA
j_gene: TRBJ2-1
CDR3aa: CASRFGGGGPNEQFF

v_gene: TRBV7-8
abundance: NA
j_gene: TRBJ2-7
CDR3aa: CASSTSGGTYEQYF

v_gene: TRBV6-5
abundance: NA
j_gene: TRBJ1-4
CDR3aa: CASSRDVLNEKLFF

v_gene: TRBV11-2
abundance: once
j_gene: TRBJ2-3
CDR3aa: CASSSNPGETDTQYF

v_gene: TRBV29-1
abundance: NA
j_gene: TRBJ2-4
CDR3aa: CSVGQGRGANIQYF

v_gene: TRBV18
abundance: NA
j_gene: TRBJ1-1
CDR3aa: CASSPAIQGSNTEAFF

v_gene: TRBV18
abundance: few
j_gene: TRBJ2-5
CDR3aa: CASSPPSGGWETQYF

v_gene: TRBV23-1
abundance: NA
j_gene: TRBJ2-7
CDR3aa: CASSPGTSGSF

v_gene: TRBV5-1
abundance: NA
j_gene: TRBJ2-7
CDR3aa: CASSWDGSYEQYF

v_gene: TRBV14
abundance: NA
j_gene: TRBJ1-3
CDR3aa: CASSQGTGGGNTIYF

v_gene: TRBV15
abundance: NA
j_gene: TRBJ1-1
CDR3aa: CATSRGTGGNPMNTEAFF

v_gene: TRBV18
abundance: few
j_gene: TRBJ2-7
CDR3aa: CASSRDRGGSEQYF

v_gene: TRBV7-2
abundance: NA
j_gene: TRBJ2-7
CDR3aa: CASSGTDSPYEQYF

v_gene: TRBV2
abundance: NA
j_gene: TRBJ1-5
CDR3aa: CASSEATGDQPQHF

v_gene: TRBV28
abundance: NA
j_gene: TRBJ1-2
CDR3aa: CASSSSGQPDGYTF

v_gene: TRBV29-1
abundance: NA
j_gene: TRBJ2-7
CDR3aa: CSVWGFSYEQYF